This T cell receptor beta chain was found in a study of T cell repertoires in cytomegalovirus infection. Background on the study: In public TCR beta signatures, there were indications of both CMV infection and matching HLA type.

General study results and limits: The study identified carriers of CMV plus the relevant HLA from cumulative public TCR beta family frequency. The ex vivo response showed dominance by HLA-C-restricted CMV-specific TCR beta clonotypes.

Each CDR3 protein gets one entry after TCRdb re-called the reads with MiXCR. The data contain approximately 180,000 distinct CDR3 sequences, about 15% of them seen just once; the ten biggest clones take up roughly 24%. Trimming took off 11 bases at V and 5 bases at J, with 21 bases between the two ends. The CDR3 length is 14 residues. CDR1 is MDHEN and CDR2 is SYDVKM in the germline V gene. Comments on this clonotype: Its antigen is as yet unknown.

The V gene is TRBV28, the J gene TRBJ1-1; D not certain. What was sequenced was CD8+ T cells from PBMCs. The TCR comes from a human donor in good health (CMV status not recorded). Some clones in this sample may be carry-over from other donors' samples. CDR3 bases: TGTGCCGGGAAGCCGGGCCTCGAGAAGACTGAAGCTTTCTTT. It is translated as CAGKPGLEKTEAFF.